Detailed here is one TCR beta chain. The sample is drawn from a study of OX40 agonist ivuxolimab in advanced cancers. Assay: immunoSEQ multiplex PCR; the TCRdb copy retains only in-frame clones and omits some. The table records roughly 71,000 clones, 88% of them present only once. Germline CDR1 SEHNR, CDR2 FQNEAQ (reference sequence). The CDR3 has 16 amino acids. J lost 3 bases, V lost 5 bases, and 8 bases had no gene match. The origin of this receptor is an adult with an advanced solid tumor such as melanoma, head and neck, liver or kidney cancer. Sample: CD4+ or CD8+ T cells sorted from blood, taken in a trial of the OX40 agonist ivuxolimab. This rearrangement joins TRBV7-9 to TRBJ2-1; 9 bases match TRBD1. For the CDR3, the DNA is TGTGCCAGCAGCGACATAGGGACAGGGATCTACAATGAGCAGTTCTTC. Translated, it gives CASSDIGTGIYNEQFF.